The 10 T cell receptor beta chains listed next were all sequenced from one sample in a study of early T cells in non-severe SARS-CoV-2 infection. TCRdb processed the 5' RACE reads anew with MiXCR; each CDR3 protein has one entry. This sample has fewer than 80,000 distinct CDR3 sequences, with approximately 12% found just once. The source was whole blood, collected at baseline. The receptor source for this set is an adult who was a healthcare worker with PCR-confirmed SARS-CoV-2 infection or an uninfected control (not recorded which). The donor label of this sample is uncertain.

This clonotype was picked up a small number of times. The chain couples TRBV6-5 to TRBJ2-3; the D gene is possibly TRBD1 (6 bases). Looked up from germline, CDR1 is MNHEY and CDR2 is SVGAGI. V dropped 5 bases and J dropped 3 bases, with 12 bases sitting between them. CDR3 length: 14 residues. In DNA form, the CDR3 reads TGTGCCAGCAGTCCAGGGGATGAAACAGATACGCAGTATTTT. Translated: CASSPGDETDTQYF.

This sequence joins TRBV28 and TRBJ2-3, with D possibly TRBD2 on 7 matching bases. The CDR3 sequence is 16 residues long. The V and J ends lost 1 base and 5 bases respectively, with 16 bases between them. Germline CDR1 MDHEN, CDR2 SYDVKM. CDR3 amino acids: CASSLFIGGGLDTQYF. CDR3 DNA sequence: TGTGCCAGCAGTTTATTTATAGGCGGGGGCCTAGATACGCAGTATTTT.

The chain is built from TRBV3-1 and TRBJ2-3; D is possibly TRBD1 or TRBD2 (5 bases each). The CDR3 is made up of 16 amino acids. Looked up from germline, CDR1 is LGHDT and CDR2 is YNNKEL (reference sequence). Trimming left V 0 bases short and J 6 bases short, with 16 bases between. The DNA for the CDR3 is TGTGCCAGCAGCCAAGATTTGGGACCAAGTCAGGATACGCAGTATTTT. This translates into CASSQDLGPSQDTQYF.

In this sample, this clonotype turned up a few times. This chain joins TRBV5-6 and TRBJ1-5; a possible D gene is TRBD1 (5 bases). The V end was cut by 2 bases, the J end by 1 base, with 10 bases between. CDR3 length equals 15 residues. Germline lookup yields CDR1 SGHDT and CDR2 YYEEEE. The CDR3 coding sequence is TGTGCCAGCAGCTTCGGCGCAGGGAGCAATCAGCCCCAGCATTTT. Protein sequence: CASSFGAGSNQPQHF.

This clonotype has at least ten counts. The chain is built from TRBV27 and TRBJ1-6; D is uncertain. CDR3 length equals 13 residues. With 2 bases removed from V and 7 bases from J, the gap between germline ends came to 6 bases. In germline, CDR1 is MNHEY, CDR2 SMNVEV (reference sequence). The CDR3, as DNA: TGTGCCAGCAGTTTAGGAACCAATTCACCCCTCCACTTT. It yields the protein CASSLGTNSPLHF.

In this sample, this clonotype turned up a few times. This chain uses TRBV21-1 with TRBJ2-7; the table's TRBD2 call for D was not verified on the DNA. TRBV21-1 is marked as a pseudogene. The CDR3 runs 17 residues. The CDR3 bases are TGTGCCAGCTTCTATTGGCTAGTCAGTGGTCAGACTTACGAGCAGTACGTC. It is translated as CASFYWLVSGQTYEQYV.

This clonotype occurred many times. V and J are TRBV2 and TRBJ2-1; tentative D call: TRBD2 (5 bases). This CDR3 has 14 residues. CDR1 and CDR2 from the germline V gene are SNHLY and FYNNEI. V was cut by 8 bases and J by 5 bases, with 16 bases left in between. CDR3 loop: CASHTTKGDNEQFF. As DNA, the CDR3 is TGTGCCAGCCACACGACTAAGGGTGACAATGAGCAGTTCTTC.

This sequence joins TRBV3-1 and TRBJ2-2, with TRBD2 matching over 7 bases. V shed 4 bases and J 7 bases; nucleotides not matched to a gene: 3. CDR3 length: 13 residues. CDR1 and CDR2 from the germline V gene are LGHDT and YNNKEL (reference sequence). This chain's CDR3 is CASSPWTSGELFF. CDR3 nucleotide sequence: TGTGCCAGCAGCCCCTGGACTAGCGGGGAGCTGTTTTTT.

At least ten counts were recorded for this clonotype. CDR3 amino acids: CASSQALDTQYF. CDR3 DNA: TGCGCCAGCAGCCAAGCGCTTGATACGCAGTATTTT. The chain employs TRBV4-1 and TRBJ2-3, with unresolved D. CDR1 MGHRA and CDR2 YSYEKL come from the germline V gene. The CDR3 contains 12 residues. The V end was cut by 1 base, the J end by 6 bases, with 5 bases between.

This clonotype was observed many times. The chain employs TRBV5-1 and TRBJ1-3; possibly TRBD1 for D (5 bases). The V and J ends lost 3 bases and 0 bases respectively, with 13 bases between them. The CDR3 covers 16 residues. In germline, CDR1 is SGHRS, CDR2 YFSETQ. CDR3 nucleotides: TGCGCCAGCAGCTCGCAGGGTGAACACTCTGGAAACACCATATATTTT. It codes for CASSSQGEHSGNTIYF. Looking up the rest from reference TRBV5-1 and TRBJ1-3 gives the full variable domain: KAGVTQTPRYLIKTRGQQVTLSCSPISGHRSVSWYQQTPGQGLQFLFEYFSETQRNKGNFPGRFSGRQFSNSRSEMNVSTLELGDSALYLCASSSQGEHSGNTIYFGEGSWLTVV.